What follows is one T cell receptor beta chain and its context. This clone was seen a few times. Its antigen target is currently unknown. It has no much larger one-base neighbor in the sample; base qualities were not kept. All of the isolated RNA was reverse transcribed with the High Capacity cDNA Reverse Transcription Kit, so expressed TCRB transcripts were sequenced. Naive, central memory and regulatory T cell samples underwent deep immunoSEQ sequencing, averaging around 3.9 million total reads per sample. Sorted cells were lysed in RLT buffer and RNA was extracted with DNase-treated RNeasy Micro or Mini kits, depending on cell number. Each cell subset was processed on its own to prevent cross-contamination, while patient and healthy donor samples were processed together. The immunoSEQ multiplex PCR was used to amplify TCRB sequences from cDNA, generating 87-bp fragments that spanned the CDR3 region. The amplicons were sequenced using the Illumina HiSeq platform. Per the source publication's procedure: PCR bias was computationally corrected using synthetic template baselines, reads within Hamming distance 2 were collapsed, and singletons that could not be merged were discarded. By aligning reads against IMGT, V, D and J genes, CDR3 length, and insertions or deletions at six rearrangement sites were assigned. Within each subset, clonotype counts were normalized to the number of sorted cells before true diversity and Gini coefficients were calculated with the tcR R package. The overlap coefficient, calculated on TCRB nucleotide sequences, was used to measure repertoire sharing. The clones in this table, taken by TCRdb from immuneACCESS, are in-frame only. Not every clone is retained; where verified, under half of the shortfall comes from an unresolved V gene, and the cause of the rest is unknown. V, J and clone size reflect that table, while D and trimming were determined from the DNA. This sample is represented by 50,000 to 70,000 clones; about 50% of them were singletons. Roughly 2.6% of the sample is in the top ten clones.

Each donor gave one peripheral blood draw, averaging roughly 120 mL, which was collected into heparinised tubes. Using a panel that included CD45RO, CCR7, CD25, CD127, CD95 and CD27, naive, central memory, regulatory and stem cell-like memory CD4+ T cells were sorted on a BD FACSAria II. Purity was above 95% for every sorted population. Right away, PBMCs were isolated by Lymphoprep density gradient centrifugation and were stained directly, with no culture step. Samples were stained and sorted in pairs, with one healthy donor and one patient per experiment, so that batch effects were minimized. The data stem from a study of beta chain features in type 1 diabetes (dated by TCRdb to 2016 to 2019). Context from the whole study: No differences in mean age, gender distribution, total cell number or subset yield were found between patients and healthy donors. In the study, recently diagnosed type 1 diabetes patients and matched healthy donors were compared on the TCRB repertoires of their sorted circulating CD4+ T cell subsets. Regulatory and stem cell-like memory subsets were isolated from only 8 patients and roughly 8 healthy donors, whereas naive and central memory subsets came from all 28 donors. A total of under 140,000,000 sorted cells were examined across all samples, and the number of cells per subset was strongly correlated with RNA yield.

The paper as a whole reports these results and caveats: Naive, central memory and regulatory TCRB repertoires appeared to be more alike among patients than among healthy donors. Fewer insertions and more nucleotide deletions at VDJ recombination sites were observed in patients with type 1 diabetes, implying thymic rearrangement abnormalities. HLA sub-analyses involved small numbers of individuals, so any influence of HLA type on TCRB rearrangement remained unresolved. Because cDNA rather than genomic DNA was sequenced, highly expressing activated cells could have been over-represented, although no difference in activation and CD3 levels was found between groups. A moderate but significant shortening of TCRB CDR3 length was observed in type 1 diabetes patients in all four CD4+ subsets. PCR might favor shorter templates, but patient and control samples were amplified and corrected together, so any skew would affect both groups equally.

The receptor's source is a middle-aged woman with type 1 diabetes. The sequenced sample was Tregs from blood. The cell subset or site label, read with the paper, signifies: regulatory CD4+ T cells.

The CDR3 is CASSDGTSGRALQFF. The DNA sequence is TGTGCCAGCTCAGATGGGACTAGCGGGAGGGCCTTGCAGTTCTTC. The chain uses TRBV18 and TRBJ2-1, with TRBD2 matching 16 junction bases. There are 15 amino acids in the CDR3, from cysteine to phenylalanine inclusive. The entry retains the CDR3 DNA only, 45 bases that are in frame from base 1. The germline V gene supplies CDR1 KGHSH and CDR2 LQKENI. From V the trimming removes 5 bases and from J it removes 12 bases, while the gene matches leave 7 bases of the junction unaccounted for. Extended through the reference TRBV18 and TRBJ2-1 proteins, this CDR3 yields the full variable domain: NAGVMQNPRHLVRRRGQEARLRCSPMKGHSHVYWYRQLPEEGLKFMVYLQKENIIDESGMPKERFSAEFPKEGPSILRIQQVVRGDSAAYFCASSDGTSGRALQFFGPGTRLTVL.